These 31 T cell receptor beta chains were all obtained from the same sample, sequenced in a study of T cell changes during pregnancy in multiple sclerosis. TCRdb keeps only in-frame clones here, not all; method: immunoSEQ multiplex PCR. Here the sample spans tens of thousands of clones, 90% being singletons. The sample consisted of CD4+ T cells from peripheral blood mononuclear cells, taken in the second trimester of pregnancy. The receptors shown here come from a female donor in good health, enrolled as a control in a pregnancy study.

This chain joins TRBV6-5 and TRBJ1-1; a possible D gene is TRBD1 (5 bases). This CDR3 is built from 14 residues. The V gene lost 8 bases and the J gene lost 0 bases, with 13 bases spanning the gap. Germline V gene data show CDR1 as MNHEY and CDR2 as SVGAGI. CDR3 protein: CASSYGGVNTEAFF. The CDR3 nucleotides are TGTGCCAGCTCCTATGGGGGGGTGAACACTGAAGCTTTCTTT.

The chain combines TRBV19 with TRBJ1-1, with 7 nucleotides matching TRBD1. With V trimmed by 4 bases and J by 0 bases, 11 bases remained unmatched. CDR1 LNHDA and CDR2 SQIVND come from the germline V gene (reference sequence). This CDR3 is 17 amino acids long. CDR3 sequence (DNA): TGTGCCAGTAGTAGAAGACAGGGCGGTAGGATGAACACTGAAGCTTTCTTT. This codes for CASSRRQGGRMNTEAFF.

This chain links TRBV7-9 with TRBJ2-3; possibly TRBD2 for D (6 bases). Germline V lookup: CDR1 SEHNR, CDR2 FQNEAQ (reference sequence). V gave up 5 bases and J gave up 6 bases, with 18 bases separating them. This CDR3 is built from 15 residues. The CDR3: CASSTGDLTRDTQYF. The CDR3 nucleotides are TGTGCCAGCAGCACCGGGGACTTGACGCGTGATACGCAGTATTTT.

This rearrangement joins TRBV21-1 to TRBJ2-1; no DNA check was done on the table's D call, TRBD1. TRBV21-1 is given as a pseudogene. This CDR3 region has 17 residues. CDR3 residues: CASSALRDRGAYNEQFF. In DNA form, the CDR3 reads TGTGCCAGCAGCGCCCTAAGAGACAGGGGAGCCTACAATGAGCAGTTCTTC.

V and J are TRBV5-5 and TRBJ2-5; 11 nucleotides agree with TRBD2. This CDR3 region has 16 residues. With V trimmed by 4 bases and J by 1 base, 6 bases remained unmatched. The V gene's germline CDR1 is SGHKS and CDR2 YYEKEE (reference sequence). CDR3 residues: CASSHLAGGSQETQYF. The CDR3 DNA is TGTGCCAGCAGCCATCTAGCGGGGGGAAGCCAAGAGACCCAGTACTTC.

The chain couples TRBV27 to TRBJ2-1, with TRBD1 as a possible D gene (6 bases). The CDR3 sequence is 18 residues long. CDR1 and CDR2 from the germline V gene are MNHEY and SMNVEV (reference sequence). V lost 6 bases and J 0 bases, leaving 21 bases between the germline ends. CDR3 in amino acids: CASSNPSGQGSSYNEQFF. The CDR3 nucleotides are TGTGCCAGCAGCAACCCGTCGGGGCAGGGGAGCTCCTACAATGAGCAGTTCTTC.

The rearrangement uses TRBV11-2 and TRBJ2-7, with 9 bases aligning to TRBD1. Germline trimming cut 4 bases from V and 2 bases from J; bases unmatched to any gene: 3. In germline, CDR1 is SGHAT, CDR2 FQNNGV. There are 14 residues in the CDR3. The chain's CDR3 is CASSSQGAAYEQYF. Here the CDR3 DNA reads TGTGCCAGCAGCTCACAGGGGGCCGCCTACGAGCAGTACTTC.

The chain has TRBV9 and TRBJ2-3, with 7 bases matching TRBD1. The CDR3 consists of 15 residues. The germline gives CDR1 SGDLS, CDR2 YYNGEE. The V gene end was trimmed by 0 bases and the J gene end by 0 bases; junction bases not matched to a gene: 1. Here the CDR3 DNA reads TGTGCCAGCAGCGTAGGGGACAGAAGCACAGATACGCAGTATTTT. Translating it yields CASSVGDRSTDTQYF. Combining the CDR3 with reference TRBV9 and TRBJ2-3 gives the whole variable domain DSGVTQTPKHLITATGQRVTLRCSPRSGDLSVYWYQQSLDQGLQFLIQYYNGEERAKGNILERFSAQQFPDLHSELNLSSLELGDSALYFCASSVGDRSTDTQYFGPGTRLTVL.

The rearrangement joins TRBV7-6 to TRBJ1-2; the D gene is possibly TRBD1 (6 bases). CDR3 size: 13 residues. Germline CDR1 is SGHVS and CDR2 is FNYEAQ. V was pared by 5 bases and J by 8 bases, with 15 bases between. Here the CDR3 reads CASSQGGLAGYTF. The CDR3, as DNA: TGTGCCAGCAGCCAAGGGGGTCTGGCGGGCTACACCTTC.

J is TRBJ1-1 and V is TRBV25-1; a possible D gene is TRBD1 (5 bases). The CDR3 consists of 16 residues. Per germline, CDR1 MGHDK and CDR2 SYGVNS. V was cut by 0 bases and J by 4 bases, with 15 bases left in between. The CDR3 bases are TGTGCCAGCAGTGAATATGGGGGGGGAGGGGTCACTGAAGCTTTCTTT. It specifies CASSEYGGGGVTEAFF.

The chain is built from TRBV2 and TRBJ2-7; unclear D gene. Germline V gene sequence: CDR1 SNHLY, CDR2 FYNNEI. The V end was cut by 1 base, the J end by 2 bases, with 6 bases between. The CDR3 runs 13 residues. The CDR3 nucleotides are TGTGCCAGCAGTGAAGGACACCCCTACGAGCAGTACTTC. Protein: CASSEGHPYEQYF.

The rearrangement links TRBV2 to TRBJ2-2; 8 bases line up with TRBD1. After removal of 4 bases from V and 3 bases from J, the junction contained 7 bases not matched to a gene. CDR3 size: 16 residues. Germline lookup yields CDR1 SNHLY and CDR2 FYNNEI. This CDR3 is CASSALGTGDTGELFF. As DNA, the CDR3 is TGTGCCAGCAGTGCGCTTGGGACAGGAGACACCGGGGAGCTGTTTTTT.

V gene TRBV27 combines with J gene TRBJ1-5; D not certain. The V and J ends lost 1 base and 0 bases respectively, with 7 bases between them. Germline CDR1 and CDR2: MNHEY and SMNVEV (reference sequence). CDR3 length: 15 residues. The CDR3 nucleotides read TGTGCCAGCAGTTTATTTCCAGATAGCAATCAGCCCCAGCATTTT. Residues: CASSLFPDSNQPQHF.

V gene TRBV6-5 combines with J gene TRBJ1-1, with D possibly matching TRBD1 (5 bases). CDR1 and CDR2 (germline): MNHEY, SVGAGI. This CDR3 is 14 amino acids long. Trimming took off 5 bases at V and 1 base at J, with 11 bases between the two ends. CDR3 residues: CASSADNQNTEAFF. DNA for the CDR3: TGTGCCAGCAGTGCGGACAACCAGAACACTGAAGCTTTCTTT.

This chain links TRBV30 with TRBJ1-4; 7 positions agree with TRBD1. CDR3 length equals 11 residues. The trim removed 1 base at V and 11 bases at J, leaving 1 base unmatched. CDR1 and CDR2 from the germline V gene are GTSNPN and SVGIG (reference sequence). The CDR3 nucleotides read TGTGCCTGGAGTGCAGGGGGGAAACTGTTTTTT. Its protein product is CAWSAGGKLFF.

This chain joins TRBV5-1 and TRBJ2-1; 16 bases match TRBD2. CDR3 length: 18 residues. Germline assignment: CDR1 SGHRS and CDR2 YFSETQ. J gave up 4 bases and V 4 bases, and 8 bases lay outside the gene matches. This CDR3 reads CASSLGLAGGPRYNEQFF. The CDR3 nucleotides are TGCGCCAGCAGCCTGGGACTAGCGGGGGGGCCAAGATACAATGAGCAGTTCTTC.

The V and J genes are TRBV19 and TRBJ2-1; the match to TRBD2 covers 9 bases. CDR1 LNHDA and CDR2 SQIVND come from the germline V gene (reference sequence). V was clipped by 6 bases and J by 6 bases; unmatched bases: 9. The CDR3 extends over 15 amino acids. CDR3 bases: TGTGCCAGTAGCAAACTAGCGGGTGATATCAATGAGCAGTTCTTC. It encodes CASSKLAGDINEQFF.

The V gene is TRBV19, the J gene TRBJ1-2; no reliable D call. V was shortened by 2 bases and J by 0 bases, with 10 bases between the two germline ends. The CDR3 extends over 15 amino acids. Germline CDR1 is LNHDA and CDR2 is SQIVND (reference sequence). As DNA, the CDR3 is TGTGCCAGTAGTATACGGAGGGTTCCTAACTATGGCTACACCTTC. Residues: CASSIRRVPNYGYTF.

V is TRBV11-3 and J is TRBJ1-6; D is possibly TRBD1 (6 bases). The CDR3 covers 16 residues. CDR1 and CDR2 from the germline V gene are SGHNT and YENEEA. Trimming removed 7 bases at V and 7 bases at J, with 20 bases between. The CDR3 DNA sequence: TGTGCCAGCACGAAACGAGGGGCGCAGGGGAATTCACCCCTCCACTTT. It yields the protein CASTKRGAQGNSPLHF.

This chain links TRBV7-2 with TRBJ1-1; D may be TRBD1 (5 bases). V was clipped by 5 bases and J by 10 bases, with 23 bases between them. CDR1 is SGHTA, CDR2 FQGNSA, per germline. This CDR3 is 15 amino acids long. In nucleotides, the CDR3 is TGTGCCAGCAGCCCAAAGGGTGGGGGGGGGTCGGGAGCTTTCTTT. It yields the protein CASSPKGGGGSGAFF.

The V gene is TRBV6-5, the J gene TRBJ2-2, with a tentative D call TRBD1 (5 bases). The CDR3 covers 13 residues. Trimming removed 5 bases at V and 6 bases at J, with 10 bases between. The germline gives CDR1 MNHEY, CDR2 SVGAGI. The CDR3 nucleotides are TGTGCCAGCAGTCCCAGGGTTGCCGGGGAGCTGTTTTTT. Encoded protein: CASSPRVAGELFF.

This rearrangement joins TRBV29-1 to TRBJ1-1; the D gene is possibly TRBD1 (6 bases). The CDR3 is made up of 15 amino acids. V lost 5 bases, J lost 0 bases, and 16 bases lay in between. CDR1 and CDR2 from the germline V gene are SQVTM and ANQGSEA. CDR3 coding DNA: TGCAGCGTTAGCCAAACAGGGTCTCTGAACACTGAAGCTTTCTTT. Amino acids: CSVSQTGSLNTEAFF.

V is TRBV19 and J is TRBJ1-1, with no clear D. Germline loops: CDR1 LNHDA, CDR2 SQIVND (reference sequence). V was cut by 3 bases and J by 5 bases, with 4 bases left in between. There are 11 residues in the CDR3. In DNA, the CDR3 is TGTGCCAGTAGTATGGCTACTGAAGCTTTCTTT. Its protein is CASSMATEAFF.

The chain has TRBV9 and TRBJ2-3; possible D gene TRBD1, 5 bases. CDR3 size: 15 residues. V was shortened by 0 bases and J by 0 bases, with 8 bases between the two germline ends. The germline CDR1 and CDR2 sequences are SGDLS and YYNGEE. This CDR3 reads CASSVGGSSTDTQYF. In DNA, the CDR3 is TGTGCCAGCAGCGTAGGGGGCTCCAGCACAGATACGCAGTATTTT.

This rearrangement joins TRBV19 to TRBJ1-1; D gene uncertain. Trimming shortened V by 8 bases and J by 4 bases, and 8 bases separated the two germline ends. This CDR3 spans 11 amino acids. Germline CDR1 LNHDA, CDR2 SQIVND (reference sequence). CDR3 amino acids: CASAEGTEAFF. CDR3 DNA: TGTGCCAGTGCCGAGGGCACTGAAGCTTTCTTT.

The chain links TRBV2 to TRBJ2-5; possible D gene TRBD2, 5 bases. The germline V gene has CDR1 SNHLY and CDR2 FYNNEI. V dropped 3 bases and J dropped 8 bases, with 19 bases sitting between them. The length of the CDR3 is 15 residues. In DNA form, the CDR3 reads TGTGCCAGCAGTGAGGTGGTAGCGCCACTGGACACCCAGTACTTC. It codes for CASSEVVAPLDTQYF. Full variable domain (remainder filled in from reference TRBV2 and TRBJ2-5): EPEVTQTPSHQVTQMGQEVILRCVPISNHLYFYWYRQILGQKVEFLVSFYNNEISEKSEIFDDQFSVERPDGSNFTLKIRSTKLEDSAMYFCASSEVVAPLDTQYFGPGTRLLVL.

The CDR3 DNA is TGTGCCGTGGGCGGGAGCGAGCAGTACTTC. This codes for CAVGGSEQYF. This chain joins TRBV30 and TRBJ2-7, with 7 positions matching TRBD2. Germline V gene sequence: CDR1 GTSNPN, CDR2 SVGIG (reference sequence). V lost 8 bases and J lost 6; bases outside the gene matches: 4. CDR3 length equals 10 residues.

The sample holds one count of this clone. This chain uses TRBV28 with TRBJ2-5, with D tentatively TRBD2 (5 bases). CDR3 size: 16 residues. The V and J ends lost 5 bases and 2 bases respectively, with 18 bases between them. Germline CDR1 reads MDHEN; CDR2 reads SYDVKM. The CDR3 loop is CASSTPLAIPQETQYF. The CDR3 coding sequence is TGTGCCAGCAGTACACCCTTAGCGATCCCTCAAGAGACCCAGTACTTC.

This clone appeared a single time. This chain joins TRBV30 and TRBJ1-4, with D possibly being TRBD1 (5 bases). CDR3 length: 13 residues. V gave up 3 bases and J gave up 4 bases, with 9 bases separating them. The germline CDR1 and CDR2 sequences are GTSNPN and SVGIG (reference sequence). This chain's CDR3 is CAWRGGSNEKLFF. CDR3 bases: TGTGCCTGGAGGGGGGGGAGTAATGAAAAACTGTTTTTT.

The rearrangement links TRBV2 to TRBJ1-1, with 7 bases that match TRBD1. Germline loops: CDR1 SNHLY, CDR2 FYNNEI. The CDR3 contains 11 residues. Losses at the gene ends were 8 bases for V and 3 bases for J; bases not matched to a gene: 0. The CDR3 here is CASDRDTEAFF. CDR3 nucleotides: TGTGCCAGCGACAGGGACACTGAAGCTTTCTTT.

V is TRBV30 and J is TRBJ1-2; 9 positions agree with TRBD1. Germline assignment: CDR1 GTSNPN and CDR2 SVGIG (reference sequence). This CDR3 is 15 amino acids long. V gave up 3 bases and J gave up 5 bases; unmatched junction bases: 10. CDR3 in DNA: TGTGCCTGGAGCCCGGGGACAGGGAGGGGTTATGGCTACACCTTC. Its protein is CAWSPGTGRGYGYTF.